This record concerns one TCR beta chain sequence. The data belong to a study of blood T cell repertoires in COVID-19. The wider study: Both acute and convalescent COVID-19 samples were obtained from the United States, Italy and Spain. The cDNA or gDNA used as material had been derived from T cells, B-cell-depleted T cells, or PBMCs.

Germline CDR1 reads MNHEY; CDR2 reads SMNVEV (reference sequence). This CDR3 has 14 amino acids. V lost 4 bases and J lost 3, with 12 bases in between. Sequencing was performed with immunoSEQ multiplex PCR; in TCRdb, only in-frame clones are kept and a portion is missing. The sample shows over 55,000 clones, 82% of them seen only once. This chain links TRBV27 with TRBJ1-1, with D possibly matching TRBD1 (6 bases). Sequencing was performed on peripheral blood. This TCR came from an older woman with acute or convalescent COVID-19. The CDR3 protein is CASSWTAGYTEAFF. CDR3 nucleotide sequence: TGTGCCAGCAGTTGGACAGCCGGGTACACTGAAGCTTTCTTT.